This T cell receptor beta chain was sequenced for a study of blood T cell repertoires in COVID-19. Study-level information: Specimens from acute and convalescent COVID-19 originated in the United States, Italy and Spain. Sources were T cells, B-cell-depleted T cells, or PBMCs; the material itself was cDNA or gDNA.

Original methodology: Scientists estimated how many nucleated cells there were by amplifying reference gene primers. The data were produced by immunoSEQ multiplex PCR, yet TCRdb's version contains in-frame clones alone and is incomplete. The V and J calls and the clone size are those of that table, but D and trimming were determined from the DNA. The table has some 290,000 clones, 85% to 90% seen once. Seattle cases were enrolled at active infection and followed longitudinally. Sequenced input: peripheral blood. The TCR was taken from a woman aged 25 to 39 with COVID-19, enrolled during active disease.

The CDR3 here is CASSIVDSINEQFF. The DNA of the CDR3 is TGTGCCAGTTCGATTGTGGACAGCATCAATGAGCAGTTCTTC. V gene TRBV27 combines with J gene TRBJ2-1; TRBD1 might be the D (6 bases). From germline, CDR1 is MNHEY and CDR2 SMNVEV (reference sequence). Trimming took 9 bases from V and 6 from J, leaving 18 bases between them. The CDR3 has 14 residues.